Described below is a single TCR beta chain sequence and its context. The sample belongs to a study of technical replicates of blood from a few donors. TCRdb's copy holds only in-frame clones and misses some; the assay was immunoSEQ multiplex PCR. The data contain 73,000 or so clones, around nine tenths of them singletons. The CDR3 covers 16 residues. Deletions cut 1 base from V and 1 base from J, with 11 bases between. CDR1 is MDHEN and CDR2 is SYDVKM in the germline V gene. The receptor's source is a human donor in good health. The chain recombines TRBV28 with TRBJ1-5; D perhaps matches TRBD1 (6 bases). What was sequenced was T cells isolated from PBMCs. This CDR3 is CASSLLQGVSNQPQHF. CDR3 DNA: TGTGCCAGCAGTTTATTACAGGGTGTGAGCAATCAGCCCCAGCATTTT.